A selection of T cell receptor beta chains follows, all from one sample in a study of beta chain features in type 1 diabetes. Data came from immunoSEQ multiplex PCR; TCRdb stores just in-frame clones and leaves some out. Of about 40,000 clones in the sample, about 65% were seen once. Sequencing was performed on Tregs from blood. These receptors came from a woman in her 30s in good health. The CDR3 runs from the conserved cysteine through the conserved F or W. The D gene is left open where the match is weak. Part of the rows lack a size; the others show once, few, many or a class for expanded clones.

abundance: once; v_gene: TRBV2; d_gene: NA; j_gene: TRBJ2-1; CDR3aa: CASTLLGYNEQFF; CDR3nt: TGTGCCAGCACCTTACTAGGTTACAATGAGCAGTTCTTC
abundance: NA; v_gene: TRBV7-6; d_gene: NA; j_gene: TRBJ2-1; CDR3aa: CASSLAVAPNNEQFF; CDR3nt: TGTGCCAGCAGCTTAGCGGTAGCGCCTAACAATGAGCAGTTCTTC
abundance: NA; v_gene: TRBV7-3; d_gene: TRBD2; j_gene: TRBJ2-1; CDR3aa: CASSLSLAGYNEQFF; CDR3nt: TGTGCCAGCAGCTTAAGCTTAGCGGGATACAATGAGCAGTTCTTC
abundance: NA; v_gene: TRBV7-9; d_gene: NA; j_gene: TRBJ2-1; CDR3aa: CASSFTGFNDNEQFF; CDR3nt: TGTGCCAGCAGCTTTACAGGGTTTAACGACAATGAGCAGTTCTTC
abundance: NA; v_gene: TRBV4-3; d_gene: TRBD2; j_gene: TRBJ2-1; CDR3aa: CASSQVREGPDEQFF; CDR3nt: TGCGCCAGCAGCCAAGTCCGGGAGGGCCCCGATGAGCAGTTCTTC
abundance: NA; v_gene: TRBV7-9; d_gene: TRBD2; j_gene: TRBJ2-3; CDR3aa: CASSLVASGTDTQYF; CDR3nt: TGTGCCAGCAGCTTAGTTGCTAGCGGGACAGATACGCAGTATTTT
abundance: NA; v_gene: TRBV7-8; d_gene: TRBD1; j_gene: TRBJ1-5; CDR3aa: CASSYRTGEAQPQHF; CDR3nt: TGTGCCAGCAGCTACCGGACAGGGGAGGCTCAGCCCCAGCATTTT
abundance: few; v_gene: TRBV4-2; d_gene: TRBD2; j_gene: TRBJ2-7; CDR3aa: CASSQVYRLAGESEQYF; CDR3nt: TGTGCCAGCAGCCAAGTATATCGGCTAGCGGGGGAGAGCGAGCAGTACTTC
abundance: NA; v_gene: TRBV5-1; d_gene: TRBD2; j_gene: TRBJ2-1; CDR3aa: CASSTGEGRGEQFF; CDR3nt: TGCGCCAGCAGTACGGGGGAGGGCCGTGGTGAGCAGTTCTTC
abundance: NA; v_gene: TRBV27; d_gene: NA; j_gene: TRBJ2-5; CDR3aa: CASKITQGTEQYF; CDR3nt: TGTGCCAGCAAGATAACACAGGGGACTGAGCAGTACTTC
abundance: few; v_gene: TRBV7-9; d_gene: NA; j_gene: TRBJ2-1; CDR3aa: CASSPRNEQFF; CDR3nt: TGTGCCAGCAGCCCCCGCAATGAGCAGTTCTTC
abundance: NA; v_gene: TRBV4-2; d_gene: NA; j_gene: TRBJ2-1; CDR3aa: CASSQDPNGLNNEQFF; CDR3nt: TGTGCCAGCAGCCAAGATCCCAACGGGTTGAACAATGAGCAGTTCTTC
abundance: once; v_gene: TRBV7-9; d_gene: NA; j_gene: TRBJ1-2; CDR3aa: CASSYRDFGYTF; CDR3nt: TGTGCCAGCAGCTACAGGGATTTTGGCTACACCTTC
abundance: NA; v_gene: TRBV4-1; d_gene: TRBD2; j_gene: TRBJ2-1; CDR3aa: CASSQDGGLGRTGRRQFF; CDR3nt: TGCGCCAGCAGCCAAGATGGGGGACTAGGACGAACGGGGAGGCGGCAGTTCTTC
abundance: NA; v_gene: TRBV7-9; d_gene: TRBD2; j_gene: TRBJ2-2; CDR3aa: CASSGRWGLAGAGELFF; CDR3nt: TGTGCCAGCAGCGGCCGCTGGGGACTAGCGGGAGCCGGGGAGCTGTTTTTT
abundance: NA; v_gene: TRBV11-2; d_gene: NA; j_gene: TRBJ2-1; CDR3aa: CASSLDREYNEQFF; CDR3nt: TGTGCCAGCAGCTTAGACAGGGAATACAATGAGCAGTTCTTC
abundance: few; v_gene: TRBV7-2; d_gene: NA; j_gene: TRBJ2-1; CDR3aa: CASSSGFKAVSNEQFF; CDR3nt: TGTGCCAGCAGCAGCGGATTTAAGGCTGTGAGCAATGAGCAGTTCTTC
abundance: NA; v_gene: TRBV28; d_gene: TRBD1; j_gene: TRBJ2-5; CDR3aa: CASRTGGIQETQYF; CDR3nt: TGTGCCAGCCGGACAGGGGGGATCCAAGAGACCCAGTACTTC